One and the same sample provided the 21 T cell receptor beta chains below, sequenced in a study of shared clonotypes between healthy human individuals. Generated by immunoSEQ multiplex PCR, the TCRdb table keeps only in-frame clones and is missing some. This sample carries 2 million to 3 million clones, approximately 94% of them seen once, and the ten largest clones take about 0.38%. The sequencing input was naive CD4+ T cells from PBMCs. Subset defined: CD45RA+ positively selected. The receptors come from a man aged 18 to 30 in good health. Some clones in this sample may be carry-over from other donors' samples.

The chain links TRBV4-1 to TRBJ2-1; 14 bases map to TRBD2. This CDR3 region has 16 residues. CDR1 and CDR2 from the germline V gene are MGHRA and YSYEKL. Unmatched junction bases numbered 5, after V lost 2 bases and J lost 8 bases. CDR3 protein: CASSQRTSGRIYEQFF. The CDR3 region has the DNA TGCGCCAGCAGCCAAAGGACTAGCGGGAGGATTTATGAGCAGTTCTTC.

This chain connects TRBV10-1 to TRBJ2-3, with a tentative D call TRBD2 (5 bases). This CDR3 is built from 20 residues. V was pared by 11 bases and J by 0 bases, with 33 bases between. Germline V gives CDR1 WNHNN, CDR2 SYGVQD (reference sequence). The CDR3 here is CAYASSPAFELESSTDTQYF. CDR3 in DNA: TGCGCCTATGCCAGTTCCCCCGCTTTCGAACTAGAATCAAGCACAGATACGCAGTATTTT.

The rearrangement uses TRBV5-4 and TRBJ1-2; 8 bases are a match to TRBD1. V dropped 0 bases and J dropped 5; count of bases not matched to a gene: 12. Germline-derived CDR1 and CDR2 are SGHNT and YYREEE (reference sequence). There are 17 residues in the CDR3. CDR3 residues: CASSLGVIRTGRYGYTF. CDR3 in DNA: TGTGCCAGCAGCTTGGGGGTAATCAGGACAGGGCGGTATGGCTACACCTTC.

This sequence joins TRBV25-1 and TRBJ1-2; D not resolved. The V and J ends lost 2 bases and 4 bases respectively, with 11 bases between them. Germline CDR1 and CDR2: MGHDK and SYGVNS. CDR3 length: 14 residues. The CDR3 sequence is CASSEAGQFYGYTF. CDR3 DNA: TGTGCCAGCAGTGAAGCAGGCCAGTTCTATGGCTACACCTTC.

The chain uses TRBV5-1 and TRBJ2-1; 8 bases align to TRBD1. Germline CDR1 is SGHRS and CDR2 is YFSETQ. Trimming took 3 bases from V and 6 from J; bases not matched to a gene: 5. The length of the CDR3 is 14 residues. The CDR3 coding sequence is TGCGCCAGCAGCTCCCGGACAGGGAGCAATGAGCAGTTCTTC. It is translated as CASSSRTGSNEQFF.

This clone was picked up one time. The chain has TRBV27 and TRBJ1-1, with D maybe TRBD1 (5 bases). The CDR3 has 13 amino acids. The V gene lost 3 bases and the J gene lost 4 bases, with 9 bases spanning the gap. The germline CDR1 and CDR2 sequences are MNHEY and SMNVEV (reference sequence). The CDR3 DNA reads TGTGCCAGCAGTTTCAGGGAGGTCACTGAAGCTTTCTTT. Residues: CASSFREVTEAFF.

The rearrangement joins TRBV5-4 to TRBJ2-1; TRBD1 or TRBD2 may be the D gene (5 bases each). Trimming stripped 4 bases from V and 6 bases from J, with 20 bases between. Germline CDR1 reads SGHNT; CDR2 reads YYREEE (reference sequence). The CDR3 contains 16 residues. The CDR3 DNA is TGTGCCAGCAGCCCTGGGTCCGGGACCCCACCCAATGAGCAGTTCTTC. This translates into CASSPGSGTPPNEQFF.

The genes are TRBV5-1 and TRBJ1-1, with 7 bases aligning to TRBD1. Germline V gene sequence: CDR1 SGHRS, CDR2 YFSETQ. The CDR3 length is 15 residues. Trimming cost V 4 bases and J 3 bases; bases outside gene matches: 9. CDR3 sequence (DNA): TGCGCCAGCAGCGCGGCCGGGACAGCAGACACTGAAGCTTTCTTT. This translates into CASSAAGTADTEAFF.

As for this clone: Additional DNA sequences in this sample encode the identical CDR3. The chain has TRBV5-1 and TRBJ2-1; D uncertain. This CDR3 comprises 15 residues. Germline CDR1 reads SGHRS; CDR2 reads YFSETQ. The V and J ends lost 1 base and 0 bases respectively, with 8 bases between them. In DNA, the CDR3 is TGCGCCAGCAGCTTGACAGTGAGCTCCTACAATGAGCAGTTCTTC. Translation: CASSLTVSSYNEQFF.

The rearrangement links TRBV5-4 to TRBJ2-5; D is perhaps TRBD1 or TRBD2 (5 bases each). CDR3 length: 15 residues. Between the trimmed V and J ends, which lost 4 bases and 2 bases, there was a span of 15 bases. Per the germline V gene, CDR1 is SGHNT and CDR2 is YYREEE (reference sequence). Here the CDR3 reads CASSPTGRAQETQYF. In nucleotides, the CDR3 is TGTGCCAGCAGCCCGACGGGGCGGGCACAAGAGACCCAGTACTTC.

About this clone itself: A read error may account for a junction end that differs from germline. The chain joins TRBV6-1 to TRBJ1-1; no firm D call. This CDR3 contains 13 residues. Germline-derived CDR1 and CDR2 are MNHNS and SASEGT. In nucleotides, the CDR3 is TGTGCCAGCAATGAAGGGTTAAACACTGAAGCTTTCTTT. Protein sequence: CASNEGLNTEAFF.

V is TRBV10-2 and J is TRBJ2-1, with no clear D. Trimming pared 6 bases from V and 6 bases from J, leaving 6 bases between. The CDR3 is 11 residues long. Germline CDR1 is WSHSY and CDR2 is SAAADI. CDR3 DNA sequence: TGCGCCAGCAGCATAGGCAATGAGCAGTTCTTC. Amino acid sequence: CASSIGNEQFF.

The chain links TRBV7-2 to TRBJ2-1; perhaps D is TRBD1 or TRBD2 (5 bases each). CDR3 length: 15 residues. V shed 5 bases and J shed 5 bases, with 16 bases lying between them. CDR1 is SGHTA, CDR2 FQGNSA, per germline. The CDR3 protein is CASSPPGRTHNEQFF. The DNA of the CDR3 is TGTGCCAGCAGCCCCCCGGGACGAACGCACAATGAGCAGTTCTTC.

This sequence joins TRBV6-1 and TRBJ1-1; D unclear. CDR3 length: 14 residues. V was shortened by 0 bases and J by 3 bases, with 8 bases between the two germline ends. Germline V gives CDR1 MNHNS, CDR2 SASEGT. CDR3 loop: CASSEAGRDTEAFF. Written as DNA, the CDR3 is TGTGCCAGCAGTGAAGCGGGAAGGGACACTGAAGCTTTCTTT.

The chain links TRBV28 to TRBJ1-5, with D perhaps TRBD1 (6 bases). The CDR3 runs to 16 residues. The germline V and J ends were trimmed by 5 bases and 5 bases, with 19 bases remaining between them. Germline values: CDR1 MDHEN, CDR2 SYDVKM. CDR3 DNA: TGTGCCAGCAGTCCTCTAGGGGGAACGGGCTATCAGCCCCAGCATTTT. The encoded protein is CASSPLGGTGYQPQHF.

The chain has TRBV4-1 and TRBJ2-1, with D possibly matching TRBD1 (6 bases). Germline V gene data show CDR1 as MGHRA and CDR2 as YSYEKL. Trimming took 1 base from V and 6 from J, leaving 13 bases between them. The CDR3 spans 15 residues. CDR3 loop: CASSQGRLGGNEQFF. CDR3 coding DNA: TGCGCCAGCAGCCAAGGCCGTTTAGGGGGCAATGAGCAGTTCTTC.

This clone was seen a few times. The chain combines TRBV4-1 with TRBJ1-1; 7 bases fit TRBD1. V lost 3 bases to trimming and J lost 8 bases; unmatched junction nucleotides: 12. The length of the CDR3 is 15 residues. Germline assignment: CDR1 MGHRA and CDR2 YSYEKL. The CDR3 DNA follows: TGCGCCAGCAGCCAGTGGACAGGCCAATCGGGGGAAGCTTTCTTT. This gives the protein CASSQWTGQSGEAFF.

The chain recombines TRBV15 with TRBJ1-3, with D unclear. The CDR3 has 16 residues. With 1 base removed from V and 0 bases from J, the gap between germline ends came to 10 bases. From germline, CDR1 is LNHNV and CDR2 YYDKDF (reference sequence). The chain's CDR3 is CATSRARPNSGNTIYF. CDR3 DNA: TGTGCCACCAGCAGAGCGCGACCGAACTCTGGAAACACCATATATTTT.

This clone showed up just once. The rearrangement joins TRBV7-2 to TRBJ2-4; 9 nucleotides agree with TRBD2. The germline V gene has CDR1 SGHTA and CDR2 FQGNSA. CDR3 length: 16 amino acids. V lost 0 bases, J lost 5 bases, and 5 bases stayed unmatched. The CDR3: CASSLAETSGQNIQYF. The CDR3 DNA sequence: TGTGCCAGCAGCTTAGCTGAGACTAGCGGCCAAAACATTCAGTACTTC.

V gene TRBV5-1 combines with J gene TRBJ1-1; TRBD1 might be the D (6 bases). Per the germline V gene, CDR1 is SGHRS and CDR2 is YFSETQ. V shed 4 bases and J shed 12 bases, with 19 bases lying between them. The CDR3 is 13 amino acids. CDR3 in DNA: TGCGCCAGCAGCCAAGAAGGACAGATCGGGTCTTTCTTT. It codes for CASSQEGQIGSFF.

This chain links TRBV9 with TRBJ2-3; TRBD1 might be the D (6 bases). Germline V CDR1 and CDR2: SGDLS, YYNGEE. There are 15 residues in the CDR3. Trimming cost V 10 bases and J 5 bases, with 23 bases left between them. The CDR3 region has the DNA TGTGCCCACGGCCGGGGCAGGGGCGCTCAAGATACGCAGTATTTT. Translating it yields CAHGRGRGAQDTQYF. Combining the CDR3 with reference TRBV9 and TRBJ2-3 gives the whole variable domain DSGVTQTPKHLITATGQRVTLRCSPRSGDLSVYWYQQSLDQGLQFLIQYYNGEERAKGNILERFSAQQFPDLHSELNLSSLELGDSALYFCAHGRGRGAQDTQYFGPGTRLTVL.